A selection of T cell receptor beta chains follows, all from one sample in a study of blood T cell repertoires in COVID-19. Sequenced by immunoSEQ multiplex PCR; TCRdb stores in-frame clones only, minus some. The profile shows 310,000 or so clones, about nine tenths of them singletons. The source material was peripheral blood. The receptor source for this set is a woman aged 30 to 39 with COVID-19, enrolled during active disease. Both conserved end residues are part of each CDR3. The order of the fields is CDR3 DNA, CDR3 protein, D gene, clone size, J gene, V gene. The D gene is left open where the match is weak. Where a row states a size, it is once, few, many or the class of an expanded clone; other rows omit it.

DNA: TGTGCCAGCAGTCCGAATCCAGGGGGCCGAGGGCAGCCCCAGCATTTT; CDR3: CASSPNPGGRGQPQHF; D: TRBD1; size: .; J: TRBJ1-5; V: TRBV2
DNA: TGTGCCTGCCGTAGGACAATCAACACTGAAGCTTTCTTT; CDR3: CACRRTINTEAFF; D: .; size: .; J: TRBJ1-1; V: TRBV30
DNA: TGTGCCAGCAGCGTCGGGAGGGCAGATACGCAGTATTTT; CDR3: CASSVGRADTQYF; D: TRBD2; size: .; J: TRBJ2-3; V: TRBV9
DNA: TGTGCCAGCAGTAGCGGCAGTTATAGCAATCAGCCCCAGCATTTT; CDR3: CASSSGSYSNQPQHF; D: .; size: .; J: TRBJ1-5; V: TRBV28
DNA: TGTGCCAGCAGCTCCAACGGAGAGACCCAGTACTTC; CDR3: CASSSNGETQYF; D: .; size: .; J: TRBJ2-5; V: TRBV3-1/TRBV3-2
DNA: TGTGCCAGCAGCCCACGCAGCGGGACCCTCCACGAGCAGTACTTC; CDR3: CASSPRSGTLHEQYF; D: TRBD2; size: .; J: TRBJ2-7; V: TRBV9
DNA: TGCGCCAGCAGTTTACTAGCGGAGACCTACGAGCAGTACTTC; CDR3: CASSLLAETYEQYF; D: TRBD2; size: once; J: TRBJ2-7; V: TRBV10-2
DNA: TGTGCCAGCAGTTACTGGCAGGGTTCCTACGAGCAGTACTTC; CDR3: CASSYWQGSYEQYF; D: .; size: .; J: TRBJ2-7; V: TRBV6-5
DNA: TGTGCCTGGAGCACCGCGGGTAGTCAGCCCCAGCATTTT; CDR3: CAWSTAGSQPQHF; D: .; size: .; J: TRBJ1-5; V: TRBV30
DNA: TGTGCCAGCAGTTCCATTGCAGGGGGCCGAGGCTACACCTTC; CDR3: CASSSIAGGRGYTF; D: TRBD1; size: .; J: TRBJ1-2; V: TRBV28
DNA: TGTGCCAGCAGCTTACTACAGGTTGATAACTATGGCTACACCTTC; CDR3: CASSLLQVDNYGYTF; D: .; size: .; J: TRBJ1-2; V: TRBV7-9
DNA: TGTGCCAGCAGCAAAGGCTCCTTCAGGGATGATACGCAGTATTTT; CDR3: CASSKGSFRDDTQYF; D: .; size: once; J: TRBJ2-3; V: TRBV21-1
DNA: TGCGCCAGCAGCTTGGCCCTAGCGGGCTACAATGAGCAGTTCTTC; CDR3: CASSLALAGYNEQFF; D: TRBD2; size: .; J: TRBJ2-1; V: TRBV5-1
DNA: TGTGCCAGCAGCCAAGACTTACCGGGGGGCGACTTTCAACGCACAGATACGCAGTATTTT; CDR3: CASSQDLPGGDFQRTDTQYF; D: .; size: .; J: TRBJ2-3; V: TRBV14
DNA: TGCGCCAGCAGCTTGTCTGACTTCGCATACGAGCAGTACTTC; CDR3: CASSLSDFAYEQYF; D: .; size: .; J: TRBJ2-7; V: TRBV5-1
DNA: TGTGCCAGCAGTTACCAGGCGCGGCAGTACTTC; CDR3: CASSYQARQYF; D: .; size: .; J: TRBJ2-7; V: TRBV6-5
DNA: TGTGCCAGCAGTCGACAGGGGACCCGCTATGGCTACACCTTC; CDR3: CASSRQGTRYGYTF; D: TRBD1; size: .; J: TRBJ1-2; V: TRBV28
DNA: TGTGCCAGCTCACCACCGGTGGAGGGCGGGGAGCTGTTTTTT; CDR3: CASSPPVEGGELFF; D: .; size: few; J: TRBJ2-2; V: TRBV18
DNA: TGTGCCAGCAGTTTCTCCAGGGTAGACAATTCACCCCTCCACTTT; CDR3: CASSFSRVDNSPLHF; D: .; size: few; J: TRBJ1-6; V: TRBV28